This TCR beta chain was captured in a study of T cells in Graves' hyperthyroidism and ophthalmopathy. A NOSPECS grade of at least 4, a Clinical Activity Score of at least 3 and duration under 3 months were recorded in ophthalmopathy patients. Trimming removed 5 bases at V and 3 bases at J, with 13 bases between. The length of the CDR3 is 14 residues. CDR1 and CDR2 from the germline V gene are LNHNV and YYDKDF (reference sequence). Amplified TCR beta CDR3 regions derived from RNA transcripts. The HTBI set primed first-round TCR CDR3 RT-PCR. TCRdb itself ran the multiplex PCR reads through MiXCR, one entry per CDR3 protein. This table holds about 260,000 distinct CDR3 sequences, about 15% found once. Findings and limits, study-wide: Most thyroid clonotypes expanded above 0.001 were also detected in blood. Model predictions of ophthalmopathy came a median roughly 6.4 months before onset.

This clonotype showed up many times. As yet, its antigen is unknown. The sequence was obtained from a woman younger than 35 with Graves' ophthalmopathy. Sequencing was performed on blood. The chain has TRBV15 and TRBJ1-2; no clear D. CDR3 nucleotides: TGTGCCACCAGCGTGGGTGTTCGGGACTATGGCTACACCTTC. Protein: CATSVGVRDYGYTF.